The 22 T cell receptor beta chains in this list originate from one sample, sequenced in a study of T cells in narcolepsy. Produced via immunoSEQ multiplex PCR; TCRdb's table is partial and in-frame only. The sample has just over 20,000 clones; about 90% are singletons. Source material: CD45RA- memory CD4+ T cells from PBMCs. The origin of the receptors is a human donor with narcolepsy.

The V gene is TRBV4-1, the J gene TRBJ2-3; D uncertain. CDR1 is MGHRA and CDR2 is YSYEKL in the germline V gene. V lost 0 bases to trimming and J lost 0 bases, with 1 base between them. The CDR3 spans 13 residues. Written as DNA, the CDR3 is TGCGCCAGCAGCCAAGATAGCACAGATACGCAGTATTTT. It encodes CASSQDSTDTQYF.

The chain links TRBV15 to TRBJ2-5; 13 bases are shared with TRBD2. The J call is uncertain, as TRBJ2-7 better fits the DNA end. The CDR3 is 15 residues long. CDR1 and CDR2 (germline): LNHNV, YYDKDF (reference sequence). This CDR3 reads CATSSGTSGNYEQYF. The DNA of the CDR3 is TGTGCCACCAGCAGTGGGACTAGCGGGAACTACGAGCAGTACTTC.

CDR3 loop: CASSPGPNTDTQYF. CDR3 nucleotides: TGTGCCAGCAGCCCGGGACCTAACACAGATACGCAGTATTTT. The rearrangement uses TRBV7-3 and TRBJ2-3; D is possibly TRBD1 or TRBD2 (5 bases each). The CDR3 loop spans 14 amino acids. The germline gives CDR1 SGHTA, CDR2 FQGTGA. Trimming removed 5 bases at V and 2 bases at J, with 11 bases between.

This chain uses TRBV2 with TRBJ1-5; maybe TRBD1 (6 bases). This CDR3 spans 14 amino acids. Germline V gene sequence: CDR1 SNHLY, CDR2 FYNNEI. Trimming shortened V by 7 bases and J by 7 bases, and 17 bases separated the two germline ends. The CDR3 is CASNTGTEEQPQHF. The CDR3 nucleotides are TGTGCCAGCAATACAGGGACCGAGGAGCAGCCCCAGCATTTT.

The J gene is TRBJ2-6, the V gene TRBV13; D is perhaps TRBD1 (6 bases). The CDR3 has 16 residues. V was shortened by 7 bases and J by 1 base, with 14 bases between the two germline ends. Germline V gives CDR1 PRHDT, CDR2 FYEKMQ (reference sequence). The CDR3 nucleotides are TGTGCCAGCAACTTCAAAGGACAGTCTGGGGCCAACGTCCTGACTTTC. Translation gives CASNFKGQSGANVLTF.

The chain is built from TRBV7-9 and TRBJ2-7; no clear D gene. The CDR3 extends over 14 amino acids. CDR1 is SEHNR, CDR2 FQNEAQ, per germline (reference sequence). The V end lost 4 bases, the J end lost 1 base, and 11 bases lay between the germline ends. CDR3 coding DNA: TGTGCCAGCAGCTCCACGGACCCATCCTACGAGCAGTACTTC. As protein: CASSSTDPSYEQYF. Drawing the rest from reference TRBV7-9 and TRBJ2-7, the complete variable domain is DTGVSQNPRHKITKRGQNVTFRCDPISEHNRLYWYRQTLGQGPEFLTYFQNEAQLEKSRLLSDRFSAERPKGSFSTLEIQRTEQGDSAMYLCASSSTDPSYEQYFGPGTRLTVT.

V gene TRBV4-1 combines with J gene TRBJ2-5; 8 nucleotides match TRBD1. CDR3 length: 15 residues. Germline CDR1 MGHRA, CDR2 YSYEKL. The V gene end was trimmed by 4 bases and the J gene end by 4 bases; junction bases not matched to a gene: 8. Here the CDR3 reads CASSRQDRVVETQYF. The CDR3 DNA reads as TGCGCCAGCAGCCGCCAGGACAGGGTGGTAGAGACCCAGTACTTC.

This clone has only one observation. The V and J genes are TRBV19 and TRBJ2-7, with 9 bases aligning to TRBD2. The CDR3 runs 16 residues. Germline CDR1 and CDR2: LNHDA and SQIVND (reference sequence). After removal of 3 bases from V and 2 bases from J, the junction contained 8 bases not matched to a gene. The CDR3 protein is CASSIFGSGSTYEQYF. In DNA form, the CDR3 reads TGTGCCAGTAGTATTTTCGGTAGCGGGAGTACCTACGAGCAGTACTTC.

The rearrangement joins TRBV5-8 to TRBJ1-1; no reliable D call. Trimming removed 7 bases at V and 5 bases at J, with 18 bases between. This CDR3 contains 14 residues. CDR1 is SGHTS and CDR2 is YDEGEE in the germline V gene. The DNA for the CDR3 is TGTGCCAGCCAACCACGGGTCCTTCGAACTGAAGCTTTCTTT. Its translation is CASQPRVLRTEAFF.

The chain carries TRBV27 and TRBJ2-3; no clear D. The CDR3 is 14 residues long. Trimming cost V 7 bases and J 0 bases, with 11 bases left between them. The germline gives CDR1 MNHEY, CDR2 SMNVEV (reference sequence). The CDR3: CASKMGRSTDTQYF. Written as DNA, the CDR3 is TGTGCCAGCAAGATGGGCAGGAGCACAGATACGCAGTATTTT.

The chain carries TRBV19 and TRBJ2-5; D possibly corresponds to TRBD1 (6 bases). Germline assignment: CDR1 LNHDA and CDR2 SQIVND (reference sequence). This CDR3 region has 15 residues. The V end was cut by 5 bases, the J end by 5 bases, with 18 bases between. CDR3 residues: CASSAGTGSWETQYF. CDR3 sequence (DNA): TGTGCCAGTAGTGCCGGTACAGGGTCATGGGAGACCCAGTACTTC.

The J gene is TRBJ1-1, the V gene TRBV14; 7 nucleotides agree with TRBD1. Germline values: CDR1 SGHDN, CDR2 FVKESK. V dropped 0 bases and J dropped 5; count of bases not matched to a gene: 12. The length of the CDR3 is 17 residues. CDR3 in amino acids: CASSQDRGQRKRTEAFF. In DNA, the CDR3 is TGTGCCAGCAGCCAAGATAGGGGGCAAAGGAAAAGGACTGAAGCTTTCTTT.

The CDR3 DNA is TGTGCCAGCAGCCCCATGGGACAGGGGGTCACTGAAGCTTTCTTT. This codes for CASSPMGQGVTEAFF. The J gene is TRBJ1-1, the V gene TRBV14; 11 positions match TRBD1. Germline trimming cut 4 bases from V and 4 bases from J; bases unmatched to any gene: 5. The V gene's germline CDR1 is SGHDN and CDR2 FVKESK. The CDR3 totals 15 residues.

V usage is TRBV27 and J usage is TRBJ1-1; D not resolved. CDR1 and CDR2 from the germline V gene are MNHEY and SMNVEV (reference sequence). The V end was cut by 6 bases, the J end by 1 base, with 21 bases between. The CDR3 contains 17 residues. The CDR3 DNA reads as TGTGCCAGCAGCCGCCGGGGTCCTCAGGAAGCGAACACTGAAGCTTTCTTT. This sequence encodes CASSRRGPQEANTEAFF.

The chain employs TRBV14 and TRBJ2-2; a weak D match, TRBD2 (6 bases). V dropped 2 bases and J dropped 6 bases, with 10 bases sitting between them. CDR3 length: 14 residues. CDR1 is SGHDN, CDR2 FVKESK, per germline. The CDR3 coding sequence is TGTGCCAGCAGCCAACTAGCGTCGGCCGGGGAGCTGTTTTTT. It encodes CASSQLASAGELFF. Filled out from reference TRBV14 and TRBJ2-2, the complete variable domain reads EAGVTQFPSHSVIEKGQTVTLRCDPISGHDNLYWYRRVMGKEIKFLLHFVKESKQDESGMPNNRFLAERTGGTYSTLKVQPAELEDSGVYFCASSQLASAGELFFGEGSRLTVL.

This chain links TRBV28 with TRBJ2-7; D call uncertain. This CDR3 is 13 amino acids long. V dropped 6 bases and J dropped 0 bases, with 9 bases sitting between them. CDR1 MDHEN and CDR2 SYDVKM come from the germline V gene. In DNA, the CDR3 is TGTGCCAGCAGACCGCCGGTCTCCTACGAGCAGTACTTC. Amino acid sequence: CASRPPVSYEQYF.

The chain's CDR3 is CASTTWGNNSPLHF. DNA of the CDR3: TGTGCCAGCACCACCTGGGGTAATAATTCACCCCTCCACTTT. V and J are TRBV27 and TRBJ1-6, with D unresolved. The CDR3 loop spans 14 amino acids. V was trimmed by 7 bases and J by 5 bases, leaving 12 bases between them. CDR1 and CDR2 from the germline V gene are MNHEY and SMNVEV (reference sequence).

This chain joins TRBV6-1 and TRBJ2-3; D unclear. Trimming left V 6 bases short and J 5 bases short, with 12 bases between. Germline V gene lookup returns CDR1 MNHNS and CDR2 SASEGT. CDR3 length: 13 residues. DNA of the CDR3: TGTGCCAGCAGGGGCCATTCACGAGATACGCAGTATTTT. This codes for CASRGHSRDTQYF.

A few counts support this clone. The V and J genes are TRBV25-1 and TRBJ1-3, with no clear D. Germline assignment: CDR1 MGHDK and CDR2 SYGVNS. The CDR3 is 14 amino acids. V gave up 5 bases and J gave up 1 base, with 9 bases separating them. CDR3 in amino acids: CASSRSGSGNTIYF. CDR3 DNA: TGTGCCAGCAGTAGGTCCGGGTCTGGAAACACCATATATTTT.

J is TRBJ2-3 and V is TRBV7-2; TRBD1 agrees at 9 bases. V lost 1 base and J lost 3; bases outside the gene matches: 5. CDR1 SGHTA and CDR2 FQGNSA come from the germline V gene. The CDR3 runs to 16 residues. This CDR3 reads CASSLVGGQGTDTQYF. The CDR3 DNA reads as TGTGCCAGCAGCTTAGTCGGCGGACAGGGGACAGATACGCAGTATTTT.

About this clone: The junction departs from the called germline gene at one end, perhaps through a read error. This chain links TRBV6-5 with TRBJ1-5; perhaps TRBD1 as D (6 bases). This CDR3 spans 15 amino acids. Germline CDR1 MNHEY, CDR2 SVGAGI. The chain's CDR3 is CASSPEQGSKQPQHF. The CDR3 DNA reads TGTGCCAGCAGCCCAGAACAGGGAAGCAAACAGCCCCAGCATTTT.

As DNA, the CDR3 is TGTGCCAGCAGCACAACAGGGAAGCACGGACGTACTCAGCCCCAGCATTTT. Translation gives CASSTTGKHGRTQPQHF. The J gene is TRBJ1-5, the V gene TRBV5-6, with D tentatively TRBD1 (6 bases). Germline CDR1 and CDR2: SGHDT and YYEEEE. Trimming shortened V by 4 bases and J by 6 bases, and 23 bases separated the two germline ends. This CDR3 has 17 amino acids.